This T cell receptor (beta chain) comes out of a study of blood T cell repertoires in COVID-19. Study summary: There were acute and convalescent COVID-19 samples, and they came from the United States, Italy and Spain. Nucleic acid was either cDNA or gDNA, and it came from T cells, B-cell-depleted T cells, or PBMCs.

V gave up 5 bases and J gave up 4 bases, with 11 bases separating them. Germline loops: CDR1 KGHDR, CDR2 SFDVKD. The CDR3 runs 13 residues. Enrolment of Seattle patients took place during active infection, and they were followed longitudinally. The authors' processing: It was from reference gene primer amplification that nucleated cell counts were estimated. Method: immunoSEQ multiplex PCR; TCRdb's copy keeps in-frame clones and lacks some. The V and J calls and clone size come from that table; D and trimming were worked out from the DNA. This table holds fewer than 200,000 clones, over 80% found once.

The chain carries TRBV24-1 and TRBJ2-7, with D possibly being TRBD1 (5 bases). The sequence came from an older woman with COVID-19, enrolled during active disease. Sequenced: peripheral blood. CDR3 nucleotides: TGTGCCACCAGTGGTACACAGGTTTACGAGCAGTACTTC. Amino acids: CATSGTQVYEQYF.